A single sample is the source of the 22 T cell receptor beta chains below, sequenced in a study of OX40 agonist ivuxolimab in advanced cancers. Repertoires were generated with immunoSEQ multiplex PCR, while TCRdb's copy carries only in-frame clones and drops some. Counted here are 15,000 to 20,000 clones, more than 75% occurring once; the ten biggest clones make up around 25%. This specimen was CD4+ or CD8+ T cells sorted from blood, taken in a trial of the OX40 agonist ivuxolimab. These receptors came from an adult with an advanced solid tumor such as melanoma, head and neck, liver or kidney cancer.

The J gene is TRBJ1-2, the V gene TRBV27; D is ambiguous. CDR3 length equals 14 residues. The germline gives CDR1 MNHEY, CDR2 SMNVEV (reference sequence). Between the trimmed V and J ends, which lost 2 bases and 4 bases, there was a span of 11 bases. As DNA, the CDR3 is TGTGCCAGCAGTTTAGGTCCTCCGGGCTATGGCTACACCTTC. It specifies CASSLGPPGYGYTF.

This chain uses TRBV6-5 with TRBJ1-1; 8 bases are a match to TRBD1. The CDR3 is 14 residues long. Germline V CDR1 and CDR2: MNHEY, SVGAGI. Unmatched junction bases numbered 8, after V lost 6 bases and J lost 5 bases. CDR3 amino acids: CASSPTGGWTEAFF. The CDR3 DNA follows: TGTGCCAGCAGCCCCACAGGGGGTTGGACTGAAGCTTTCTTT.

The rearrangement joins TRBV27 to TRBJ2-3; D unclear. V was shortened by 2 bases and J by 0 bases, with 9 bases between the two germline ends. CDR1 is MNHEY and CDR2 is SMNVEV in the germline V gene (reference sequence). CDR3 length equals 15 residues. CDR3 region: CASSLVTQSTDTQYF. CDR3 nucleotides: TGTGCCAGCAGTTTAGTGACCCAAAGCACAGATACGCAGTATTTT.

The table lists this clone with a count of one. The chain has TRBV5-1 and TRBJ2-5; 11 positions match TRBD2. The V gene's germline CDR1 is SGHRS and CDR2 YFSETQ. With 0 bases clipped from V and 0 bases from J, the junction kept 10 bases outside the gene matches. The CDR3 totals 19 residues. The CDR3 region has the DNA TGCGCCAGCAGCTTGGCCGAACTAGCGGGGGCCCGGTACCAAGAGACCCAGTACTTC. It codes for CASSLAELAGARYQETQYF.

The genes are TRBV6-1 and TRBJ2-1, with D hard to call. V lost 7 bases, J lost 4 bases, and 11 bases lay in between. The CDR3 has 13 residues. The V gene's germline CDR1 is MNHNS and CDR2 SASEGT. CDR3 DNA sequence: TGTGCCAGCACCCTTTACAAGTACAATGAGCAGTTCTTC. The encoded protein is CASTLYKYNEQFF.

The chain couples TRBV7-6 to TRBJ1-1; a possible D gene is TRBD1 (6 bases). Germline CDR1 and CDR2: SGHVS and FNYEAQ. The CDR3 is 15 amino acids. V lost 5 bases and J lost 1, with 14 bases in between. In nucleotides, the CDR3 is TGTGCCAGCAGCGAGAACAGGGTGGGGAACACTGAAGCTTTCTTT. Its translation is CASSENRVGNTEAFF.

The V call is TRBV5-1, the J call TRBJ2-7; 9 bases are a match to TRBD1. The CDR3 length is 16 residues. The trim removed 4 bases at V and 5 bases at J, leaving 13 bases unmatched. Germline V gene sequence: CDR1 SGHRS, CDR2 YFSETQ. The CDR3 loop reads CASSTGTGTLFDEQYF. CDR3 DNA: TGCGCCAGCAGCACCGGGACAGGGACTCTCTTCGACGAGCAGTACTTC.

This clone came up a few times. The V gene is TRBV13, the J gene TRBJ2-3; 8 nucleotides line up with TRBD1. Per germline, CDR1 PRHDT and CDR2 FYEKMQ (reference sequence). Trimming took 5 bases from V and 0 from J; bases not matched to a gene: 7. CDR3 size: 16 residues. The CDR3 region is CASSKKQGDSTDTQYF. As DNA, the CDR3 is TGTGCCAGCAGCAAGAAACAGGGGGATAGCACAGATACGCAGTATTTT.

The chain uses TRBV29-1 and TRBJ1-2; possible D gene TRBD1, 5 bases. The CDR3 runs to 13 residues. The ends were cut back, 7 bases at V and 7 bases at J, with 19 bases in the middle. Germline loops: CDR1 SQVTM, CDR2 ANQGSEA. The CDR3 sequence: CSADRTAGGGYTF. CDR3 in DNA: TGCAGCGCTGACCGGACGGCGGGGGGTGGCTACACCTTC.

The genes are TRBV9 and TRBJ1-2, with 10 bases lining up with TRBD1. This CDR3 has 13 residues. Germline V lookup: CDR1 SGDLS, CDR2 YYNGEE. Germline trimming cut 3 bases from V and 8 bases from J; bases unmatched to any gene: 4. CDR3 DNA sequence: TGTGCCAGCAGCGAGGGACAGGGGTACGGCTACACCTTC. Translating it yields CASSEGQGYGYTF.

The chain recombines TRBV9 with TRBJ2-1; 9 bases align to TRBD1. The V gene's germline CDR1 is SGDLS and CDR2 YYNGEE. J was trimmed by 6 bases and V by 9 bases; bases with no gene match: 19. This CDR3 is 17 amino acids long. The CDR3 is CAIITEGQGGSCNEQFF. The CDR3 coding sequence is TGTGCCATAATCACTGAGGGACAGGGCGGGTCATGCAATGAGCAGTTCTTC. The whole variable domain, remainder taken from reference TRBV9 and TRBJ2-1, is DSGVTQTPKHLITATGQRVTLRCSPRSGDLSVYWYQQSLDQGLQFLIQYYNGEERAKGNILERFSAQQFPDLHSELNLSSLELGDSALYFCAIITEGQGGSCNEQFFGPGTRLTVL.

The chain links TRBV5-1 to TRBJ2-7; D is uncertain. Germline assignment: CDR1 SGHRS and CDR2 YFSETQ. CDR3 size: 16 residues. The V and J ends lost 1 base and 1 base respectively, with 15 bases between them. The CDR3: CASSLNLGVGSYEQYF. The CDR3 DNA follows: TGCGCCAGCAGCTTGAATTTGGGTGTAGGGTCCTACGAGCAGTACTTC.

This clone showed up just once. The chain recombines TRBV28 with TRBJ1-4; 9 nucleotides align to TRBD1. With V trimmed by 6 bases and J by 5 bases, 7 bases remained unmatched. The V gene's germline CDR1 is MDHEN and CDR2 SYDVKM. This CDR3 is built from 15 residues. CDR3 amino acids: CASSRTGGINEKLFF. The CDR3 DNA follows: TGTGCCAGCAGCCGTACAGGGGGCATCAATGAAAAACTGTTTTTT.

The chain links TRBV6-5 to TRBJ1-1; D not certain. The CDR3 covers 10 residues. Germline CDR1 and CDR2: MNHEY and SVGAGI. Trimming removed 7 bases at V and 6 bases at J, with 6 bases between. CDR3 in amino acids: CASTYAEAFF. The CDR3 region has the DNA TGTGCCAGCACTTATGCTGAAGCTTTCTTT.

The rearrangement links TRBV27 to TRBJ2-7; D perhaps matches TRBD2 (5 bases). In germline, CDR1 is MNHEY, CDR2 SMNVEV (reference sequence). Deletions cut 2 bases from V and 3 bases from J, with 11 bases between. The CDR3 runs to 14 residues. CDR3 in amino acids: CASSLGGRHYEQYF. The CDR3 nucleotides are TGTGCCAGCAGTTTAGGAGGACGACACTACGAGCAGTACTTC.

This clone showed up just once. This sequence joins TRBV2 and TRBJ2-5, with D perhaps TRBD1 (5 bases). The germline V gene encodes CDR1 SNHLY and CDR2 FYNNEI. With 4 bases removed from V and 2 bases from J, the gap between germline ends came to 11 bases. The CDR3 loop spans 14 amino acids. This CDR3 is CASSAPDTQETQYF. The CDR3 DNA reads as TGTGCCAGCAGTGCGCCGGACACTCAAGAGACCCAGTACTTC.

In regard to this clone: The junction differs from germline at one of its ends, possibly a read error. This chain connects TRBV6-1 to TRBJ1-2; possible D gene TRBD1, 6 bases. The CDR3 runs to 15 residues. In germline, CDR1 is MNHNS, CDR2 SASEGT. The DNA of the CDR3 is TGTGCCAGCAGGGAAGAACAGGGTTTTAACTTAGGCTACACCTTC. Its translation is CASREEQGFNLGYTF.

This clone was counted a few times. The chain is built from TRBV20-1 and TRBJ2-7, with D hard to call. Germline lookup yields CDR1 DFQATT and CDR2 SNEGSKA (reference sequence). Trimming pared 0 bases from V and 3 bases from J, leaving 3 bases between. The length of the CDR3 is 11 residues. The CDR3 sequence is CSARDDYEQYF. The CDR3 DNA follows: TGCAGTGCTAGAGATGACTACGAGCAGTACTTC.

CDR3 loop: CASSLEHPNQPQHF. CDR3 nucleotides: TGCGCCAGCAGCTTGGAACACCCAAATCAGCCCCAGCATTTT. This rearrangement joins TRBV5-1 to TRBJ1-5; D is uncertain. Germline V CDR1 and CDR2: SGHRS, YFSETQ. The CDR3 runs to 14 residues. Trimming removed 0 bases at V and 4 bases at J, with 8 bases between.

The rearrangement uses TRBV7-6 and TRBJ2-7; D ambiguous. Trimming shortened V by 5 bases and J by 0 bases, and 14 bases separated the two germline ends. Germline lookup yields CDR1 SGHVS and CDR2 FNYEAQ. CDR3 size: 15 residues. The CDR3 here is CASSPRYGISYEQYF. The CDR3, as DNA: TGTGCCAGCAGCCCGCGCTATGGAATCTCCTACGAGCAGTACTTC.

This clone appeared once. The rearrangement links TRBV5-1 to TRBJ2-3; 13 nucleotides align to TRBD2. Germline values: CDR1 SGHRS, CDR2 YFSETQ. The CDR3 consists of 13 residues. V lost 1 base and J lost 11; bases outside the gene matches: 1. CDR3 nucleotide sequence: TGCGCCAGCAGCTTGTGGACTAGCGGGGGGCAGTATTTT. It translates to CASSLWTSGGQYF.

V usage is TRBV6-5 and J usage is TRBJ1-1; a possible D gene is TRBD1 (5 bases). The CDR3 is 14 residues long. CDR1 MNHEY and CDR2 SVGAGI come from the germline V gene. The germline V and J ends were trimmed by 2 bases and 1 base, with 8 bases remaining between them. CDR3 DNA sequence: TGTGCCAGCAGTTACGGGGGGTCGAACACTGAAGCTTTCTTT. Its protein is CASSYGGSNTEAFF.